Presented here are 25 T cell receptor beta chains from one specimen sequenced in a study of beta chain features in type 1 diabetes. Expressed TCRB transcripts were sequenced, since all the RNA that had been isolated was reverse transcribed. Clones were sequenced by immunoSEQ multiplex PCR, and TCRdb holds only the in-frame ones, with some missing. In the table there are hundreds of thousands of clones, 17% of which are singletons. The sequenced material came from naive CD4+ T cells from blood. These receptors all come from a woman younger than 35 in good health.

This clone has more than one count but fewer than ten. The chain combines TRBV10-3 with TRBJ2-1; 7 bases fit TRBD2. V shed 7 bases and J 2 bases; nucleotides not matched to a gene: 8. The CDR3 is made up of 15 amino acids. Germline V lookup: CDR1 ENHRY, CDR2 SYGVKD. For the CDR3, the DNA is TGTGCCATCACGCCAGGGAGGGGAACCTACAATGAGCAGTTCTTC. Amino acid sequence: CAITPGRGTYNEQFF.

CDR3 nucleotides: TGTGCCAGCAGCAACCAAGGACTAGCGGGAAACTCCTACGAGCAGTACTTC. Its protein is CASSNQGLAGNSYEQYF. This chain uses TRBV11-2 with TRBJ2-7, with TRBD2 matching 12 bases. The CDR3 has 17 amino acids. From germline, CDR1 is SGHAT and CDR2 FQNNGV. Trimming cost V 5 bases and J 0 bases; bases outside gene matches: 8.

V and J are TRBV11-1 and TRBJ2-4; D may match TRBD1 or TRBD2 (5 bases each). CDR1 is SGHAT, CDR2 FQDESV, per germline (reference sequence). V was trimmed by 2 bases and J by 8 bases, leaving 16 bases between them. The CDR3 covers 15 residues. The CDR3 spells CASSLSGGAVYIQYF. The CDR3 nucleotides read TGTGCCAGCAGCTTATCTGGGGGAGCGGTTTACATTCAGTACTTC.

The V gene is TRBV9, the J gene TRBJ2-7, with 10 bases identical to TRBD2. The CDR3 is 15 residues long. Germline V gives CDR1 SGDLS, CDR2 YYNGEE. V was pared by 0 bases and J by 5 bases, with 5 bases of the junction left unmatched. The CDR3 bases are TGTGCCAGCAGCGTAGGGTTAGCGGGAGGAAACGAGCAGTACTTC. This encodes CASSVGLAGGNEQYF.

The chain is built from TRBV11-2 and TRBJ2-7; D is possibly TRBD1 or TRBD2 (6 bases each). V lost 6 bases to trimming and J lost 3 bases, with 12 bases between them. The CDR3 contains 13 residues. CDR1 SGHAT and CDR2 FQNNGV come from the germline V gene. The CDR3 DNA follows: TGTGCCAGCAGTTTACAGGGACTCTACGAGCAGTACTTC. It specifies CASSLQGLYEQYF.

CDR3 protein: CASSPTSGSHDTQYF. The DNA of the CDR3 is TGTGCCAGCTCACCGACTAGCGGGAGTCACGATACGCAGTATTTT. This chain connects TRBV18 to TRBJ2-3; 12 nucleotides align to TRBD2. From germline, CDR1 is KGHSH and CDR2 LQKENI. The ends lost 3 bases at V and 6 bases at J; junction bases unmatched: 4. The CDR3 covers 15 residues.

The table lists this clone with a few counts. The chain carries TRBV7-6 and TRBJ2-1; TRBD2 matches at 8 bases. Germline CDR1 SGHVS, CDR2 FNYEAQ. Trimming took 1 base from V and 7 from J; bases not matched to a gene: 9. The CDR3 runs to 16 residues. The CDR3 DNA sequence: TGTGCCAGCAGCTTAGTGTACAGCGGGAGAAAGAATGAGCAGTTCTTC. Translation gives CASSLVYSGRKNEQFF. Together with reference TRBV7-6 and TRBJ2-1, the CDR3 gives the full variable domain: GAGVSQSPRYKVTKRGQDVALRCDPISGHVSLYWYRQALGQGPEFLTYFNYEAQQDKSGLPNDRFSAERPEGSISTLTIQRTEQRDSAMYRCASSLVYSGRKNEQFFGPGTRLTVL.

The chain uses TRBV7-3 and TRBJ1-2; D remains unclear. Germline V lookup: CDR1 SGHTA, CDR2 FQGTGA. The CDR3 is made up of 13 amino acids. The ends were cut back, 2 bases at V and 5 bases at J, with 9 bases in the middle. CDR3 sequence reads: CASSLGLLYGYTF. The CDR3, as DNA: TGTGCCAGCAGCTTAGGCCTACTTTATGGCTACACCTTC.

This clone was seen a handful of times. The chain is built from TRBV19 and TRBJ2-1, with TRBD2 matching over 11 bases. The junction had 14 bases not matched to a gene; V was cut back by 3 bases and J by 7 bases. The CDR3 contains 18 residues. Germline V gene lookup returns CDR1 LNHDA and CDR2 SQIVND (reference sequence). In nucleotides, the CDR3 is TGTGCCAGTAGTATCCATTCTAGCGGGAGGACGCGGATGAATGAGCAGTTCTTC. Translated, it gives CASSIHSSGRTRMNEQFF.

The chain has TRBV4-1 and TRBJ2-1, with no clear D. Germline CDR1 and CDR2: MGHRA and YSYEKL. V shed 4 bases and J shed 3 bases, with 13 bases lying between them. The CDR3 length is 15 residues. CDR3 coding DNA: TGCGCCAGCAGCCCCGGTCTTAAAGGCTACAATGAGCAGTTCTTC. It codes for CASSPGLKGYNEQFF.

V gene TRBV7-9 combines with J gene TRBJ1-5; no clear D gene. Trimming stripped 5 bases from V and 1 base from J, with 12 bases between. The germline CDR1 and CDR2 sequences are SEHNR and FQNEAQ (reference sequence). The CDR3 totals 15 residues. The CDR3 spells CASSAGSISNQPQHF. Here the CDR3 DNA reads TGTGCCAGCAGCGCCGGGTCAATAAGCAATCAGCCCCAGCATTTT.

The chain joins TRBV7-8 to TRBJ2-7; 9 nucleotides line up with TRBD1. This CDR3 has 15 amino acids. Looked up from germline, CDR1 is SGHVS and CDR2 is FQNEAQ. After removal of 5 bases from V and 6 bases from J, the junction contained 11 bases not matched to a gene. Here the CDR3 reads CASSRRDRVMGEQYF. CDR3 DNA: TGTGCCAGCAGCCGACGGGACAGGGTAATGGGCGAGCAGTACTTC. Using reference TRBV7-8 and TRBJ2-7 for the parts outside the CDR3, the full variable domain is GAGVSQSPRYKVAKRGQDVALRCDPISGHVSLFWYQQALGQGPEFLTYFQNEAQLDKSGLPSDRFFAERPEGSVSTLKIQRTQQEDSAVYLCASSRRDRVMGEQYFGPGTRLTVT.

The CDR3 DNA follows: TGCGCCAGCAGCTTGACGACGTCTTATGGCTACACCTTC. Its translation is CASSLTTSYGYTF. The rearrangement links TRBV5-1 to TRBJ1-2; no clear D gene. This CDR3 has 13 residues. Per germline, CDR1 SGHRS and CDR2 YFSETQ. Trimming removed 1 base from V and 5 bases from J, with 9 bases in between.

The table lists this clone with a few counts. This chain uses TRBV7-9 with TRBJ2-3; no definite D call. The CDR3 has 16 amino acids. CDR1 SEHNR and CDR2 FQNEAQ come from the germline V gene (reference sequence). With 7 bases removed from V and 0 bases from J, the gap between germline ends came to 17 bases. For the CDR3, the DNA is TGTGCCAGCACCTATCGAGTAGGACCTAGCACAGATACGCAGTATTTT. Amino acid sequence: CASTYRVGPSTDTQYF.

V is TRBV14 and J is TRBJ2-1; 10 positions agree with TRBD2. The CDR3 has 19 amino acids. V dropped 3 bases and J dropped 0; count of bases not matched to a gene: 11. Germline V CDR1 and CDR2: SGHDN, FVKESK. The CDR3 loop is CASSQATSGILTSYNEQFF. CDR3 sequence (DNA): TGTGCCAGCAGCCAGGCCACTAGCGGGATCCTCACCTCCTACAATGAGCAGTTCTTC.

As concerns this clone: Within the sample, other DNA sequences also encode this same CDR3. This chain links TRBV18 with TRBJ2-2; unclear D gene. Germline CDR1 reads KGHSH; CDR2 reads LQKENI. V lost 2 bases to trimming and J lost 0 bases, with 4 bases between them. This CDR3 region has 14 residues. This CDR3 is CASSPSTNTGELFF. CDR3 nucleotides: TGTGCCAGCTCACCAAGCACGAACACCGGGGAGCTGTTTTTT.

This clone was found a few times. CDR3 DNA sequence: TGTGCCAGCAGTTTATCTCGGCTCGAGCAGTACTTC. Protein sequence: CASSLSRLEQYF. This rearrangement joins TRBV28 to TRBJ2-5; D is unclear. The closer fit of TRBJ2-7 to the DNA end suggests the J call may be wrong. CDR1 MDHEN and CDR2 SYDVKM come from the germline V gene. CDR3 length: 12 amino acids.

This clone has just a few counts. The V gene is TRBV20-1, the J gene TRBJ2-7; weak D call: TRBD1 (6 bases). There are 11 residues in the CDR3. Trimming cost V 6 bases and J 7 bases, with 13 bases left between them. Per germline, CDR1 DFQATT and CDR2 SNEGSKA (reference sequence). The CDR3 loop is CSARGGDEQYF. Written as DNA, the CDR3 is TGCAGTGCCCGAGGGGGAGATGAGCAGTACTTC.

Concerning this clone itself: At one end, the junction sequence differs from germline, possibly due to a read error. This rearrangement joins TRBV9 to TRBJ1-2, with a weak D call TRBD1 (5 bases). The germline V gene has CDR1 SGDLS and CDR2 YYNGEE. This CDR3 is built from 15 residues. In DNA, the CDR3 is TGTGCCAGCAGCGTTCTGACAGAAGCTAACTATGGCTGCACCTTC. It encodes CASSVLTEANYGCTF.

CDR3 sequence reads: CASSAEDRVGGYTF. CDR3 sequence (DNA): TGTGCCAGCAGCGCAGAGGACAGGGTAGGCGGCTACACCTTC. The V gene is TRBV9, the J gene TRBJ1-2; TRBD1 matches 8 bases. This CDR3 contains 14 residues. From germline, CDR1 is SGDLS and CDR2 YYNGEE. With 3 bases clipped from V and 8 bases from J, the junction kept 9 bases outside the gene matches.

The sample holds a few counts of this clone. This sequence joins TRBV27 and TRBJ2-7; 7 positions match TRBD2. V lost 6 bases to trimming and J lost 4 bases; unmatched junction nucleotides: 6. This CDR3 spans 13 amino acids. The germline V gene encodes CDR1 MNHEY and CDR2 SMNVEV (reference sequence). The CDR3 DNA sequence: TGTGCCAGCAGACCAGCGGGACTGTACGAGCAGTACTTC. Amino acid sequence: CASRPAGLYEQYF.

The V call is TRBV7-9, the J call TRBJ1-4, with a tentative D call TRBD1 (5 bases). The germline V and J ends were trimmed by 0 bases and 8 bases, with 10 bases remaining between them. This CDR3 is built from 14 residues. In germline, CDR1 is SEHNR, CDR2 FQNEAQ (reference sequence). DNA for the CDR3: TGTGCCAGCAGCTTAGCGGGGGTAGAAGAAAAACTGTTTTTT. It yields the protein CASSLAGVEEKLFF.

The gene calls are TRBV4-1 and TRBJ1-2; no reliable D call. Trimming removed 4 bases at V and 4 bases at J, with 10 bases between. The CDR3 consists of 13 residues. From germline, CDR1 is MGHRA and CDR2 YSYEKL. DNA for the CDR3: TGCGCCAGCAGCCCTCTCGGGATCTATGGCTACACCTTC. This gives the protein CASSPLGIYGYTF.

This clone was seen only a few times. The rearrangement uses TRBV18 and TRBJ2-2; 10 bases are a match to TRBD1. Germline CDR1 is KGHSH and CDR2 is LQKENI. This CDR3 has 15 residues. V was clipped by 4 bases and J by 6 bases; unmatched bases: 5. Here the CDR3 reads CASSRDRGQAGELFF. The CDR3 nucleotides read TGTGCCAGCTCACGAGACAGGGGGCAAGCCGGGGAGCTGTTTTTT.

The table lists this clone with a few counts. The V gene is TRBV7-9, the J gene TRBJ2-7, with D possibly matching TRBD1 (6 bases). The V and J ends lost 8 bases and 5 bases respectively, with 16 bases between them. Germline V CDR1 and CDR2: SEHNR, FQNEAQ (reference sequence). This CDR3 spans 13 amino acids. In nucleotides, the CDR3 is TGTGCCAGCGGGGAACAGGGTATGGACGAGCAGTACTTC. Its translation is CASGEQGMDEQYF.